The 2 T cell receptor beta chains below all came from one sample that was sequenced in a study of T cell repertoires in cytomegalovirus infection. TCRdb re-analysed the reads in MiXCR, keeping a single row per CDR3 protein. The sample includes 150,000 to 200,000 distinct CDR3 sequences, about 15% seen only once; the top ten take 27%. The specimen was PBMCs. These receptors were collected from a human donor in good health (CMV status not recorded). Some clones in this sample may be carry-over from other donors' samples.

The chain uses TRBV20-1 and TRBJ2-7; D is undetermined. Germline CDR1 and CDR2: DFQATT and SNEGSKA (reference sequence). This CDR3 is 12 amino acids long. V was cut by 3 bases and J by 4 bases, with 10 bases left in between. CDR3 DNA: TGCAGTGCTAGTGAACTCTCGTACGAGCAGTACTTC. Translation: CSASELSYEQYF.

This clonotype was seen many times. The chain combines TRBV28 with TRBJ2-7, with TRBD2 identical over 9 bases. Germline CDR1 and CDR2: MDHEN and SYDVKM. This CDR3 contains 14 residues. Trimming at V came to 6 bases and at J to 4 bases, leaving 7 bases not matched to a gene. DNA of the CDR3: TGTGCCAGCAGGAGAGGGGCGGGAGGGTACGAGCAGTACTTC. Translating gives CASRRGAGGYEQYF.